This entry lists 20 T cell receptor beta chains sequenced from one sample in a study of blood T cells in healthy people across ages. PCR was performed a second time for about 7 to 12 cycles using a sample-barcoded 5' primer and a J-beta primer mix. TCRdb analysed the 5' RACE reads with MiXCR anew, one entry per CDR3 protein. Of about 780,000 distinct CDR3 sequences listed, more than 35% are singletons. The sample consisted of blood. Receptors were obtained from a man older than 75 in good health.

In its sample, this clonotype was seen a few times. CDR3 residues: CSAAQPPTRTQYF. The CDR3 coding sequence is TGCAGTGCGGCACAGCCGCCCACACGGACCCAGTACTTC. The V call is TRBV20-1, the J call TRBJ2-5; D not certain. The CDR3 is made up of 13 amino acids. Trimming pared 6 bases from V and 7 bases from J, leaving 18 bases between. The V gene's germline CDR1 is DFQATT and CDR2 SNEGSKA (reference sequence).

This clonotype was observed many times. The CDR3 protein is CASSLTDLTWGGYTF. The CDR3 DNA follows: TGTGCCAGCAGCTTGACAGACCTTACGTGGGGTGGCTACACCTTC. This chain joins TRBV7-9 and TRBJ1-2; perhaps TRBD1 as D (5 bases). The CDR3 has 15 amino acids. CDR1 is SEHNR, CDR2 FQNEAQ, per germline (reference sequence). V lost 3 bases and J lost 7, with 18 bases in between.

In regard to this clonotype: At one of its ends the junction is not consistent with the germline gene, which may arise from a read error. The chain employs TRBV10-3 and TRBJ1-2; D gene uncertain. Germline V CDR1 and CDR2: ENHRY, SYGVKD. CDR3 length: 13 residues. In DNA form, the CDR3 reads TGTGCCATCAGCGAGTCCTTGAACTATGGCTACACCTTC. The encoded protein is CAISESLNYGYTF.

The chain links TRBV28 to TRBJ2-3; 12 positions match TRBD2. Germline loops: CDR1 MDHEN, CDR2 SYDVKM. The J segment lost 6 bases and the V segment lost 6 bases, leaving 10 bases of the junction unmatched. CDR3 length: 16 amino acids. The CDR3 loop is CASSPKLAGGSDTQYF. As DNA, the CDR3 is TGTGCCAGCAGCCCTAAACTAGCGGGAGGTTCTGATACGCAGTATTTT.

As DNA, the CDR3 is TGTGCCAGCAGTACACTCATGAGCGGGAGACCTTCCGAGCAGTACTTC. It translates to CASSTLMSGRPSEQYF. The chain uses TRBV28 and TRBJ2-7; 8 nucleotides align to TRBD2. The junction had 15 bases not matched to a gene; V was cut back by 5 bases and J by 6 bases. Looked up from germline, CDR1 is MDHEN and CDR2 is SYDVKM. This CDR3 is 16 amino acids long.

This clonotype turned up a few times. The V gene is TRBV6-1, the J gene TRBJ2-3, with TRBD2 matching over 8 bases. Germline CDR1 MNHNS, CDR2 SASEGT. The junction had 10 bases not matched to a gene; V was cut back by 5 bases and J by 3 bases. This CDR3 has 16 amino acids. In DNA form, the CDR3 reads TGTGCCAGCAGTCTCCGACTAGCGAAGGTGACAGATACGCAGTATTTT. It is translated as CASSLRLAKVTDTQYF.

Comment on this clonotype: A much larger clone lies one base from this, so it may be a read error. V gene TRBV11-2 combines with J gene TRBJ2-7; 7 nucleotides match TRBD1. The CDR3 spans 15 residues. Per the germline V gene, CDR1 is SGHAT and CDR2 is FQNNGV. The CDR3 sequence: CANSKELDRQFEQYF. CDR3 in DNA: TGTGCCAACAGCAAAGAACTGGACAGGCAATTCGAGCAGTACTTC.

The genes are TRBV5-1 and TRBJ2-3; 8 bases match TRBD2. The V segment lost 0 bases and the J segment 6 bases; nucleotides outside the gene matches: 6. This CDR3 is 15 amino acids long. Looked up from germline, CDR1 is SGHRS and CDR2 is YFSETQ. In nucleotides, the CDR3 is TGCGCCAGCAGCTTGGCCGTGGCTAGCGGGGATACGCAGTATTTT. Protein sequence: CASSLAVASGDTQYF.

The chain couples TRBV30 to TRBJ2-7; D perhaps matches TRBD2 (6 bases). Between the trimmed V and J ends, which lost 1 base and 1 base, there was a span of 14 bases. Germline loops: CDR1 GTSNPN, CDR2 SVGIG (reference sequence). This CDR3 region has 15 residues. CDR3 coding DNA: TGTGCCTGGAGTGATGGGGGGACTGCTTCCTACGAGCAGTACTTC. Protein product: CAWSDGGTASYEQYF.

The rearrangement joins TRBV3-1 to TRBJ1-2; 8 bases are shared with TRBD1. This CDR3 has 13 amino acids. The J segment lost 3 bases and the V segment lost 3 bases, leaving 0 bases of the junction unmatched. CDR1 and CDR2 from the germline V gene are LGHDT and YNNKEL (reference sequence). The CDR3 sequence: CASSQGQDYGYTF. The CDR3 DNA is TGTGCCAGCAGCCAGGGACAGGACTATGGCTACACCTTC.

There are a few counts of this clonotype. This CDR3 is CAISEASGTTDTQYF. The CDR3 DNA sequence: TGTGCCATCAGTGAGGCTAGCGGGACCACAGATACGCAGTATTTT. This chain connects TRBV10-3 to TRBJ2-3, with TRBD2 matching over 9 bases. The CDR3 extends over 15 amino acids. Germline values: CDR1 ENHRY, CDR2 SYGVKD. V lost 2 bases and J lost 2; bases outside the gene matches: 2.

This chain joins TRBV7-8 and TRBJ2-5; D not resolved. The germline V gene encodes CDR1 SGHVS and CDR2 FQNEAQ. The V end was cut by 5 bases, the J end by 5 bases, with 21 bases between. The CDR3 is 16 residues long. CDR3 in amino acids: CASSVSRVTRLETQYF. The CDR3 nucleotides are TGTGCCAGCAGCGTGTCTCGAGTGACACGGTTGGAGACCCAGTACTTC.

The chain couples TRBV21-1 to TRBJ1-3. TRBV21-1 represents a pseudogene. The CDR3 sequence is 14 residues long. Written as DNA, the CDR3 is TGTGCCAGCAGCAAATTTCGCAGGAAAAACACCATATATTTT. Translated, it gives CASSKFRRKNTIYF.

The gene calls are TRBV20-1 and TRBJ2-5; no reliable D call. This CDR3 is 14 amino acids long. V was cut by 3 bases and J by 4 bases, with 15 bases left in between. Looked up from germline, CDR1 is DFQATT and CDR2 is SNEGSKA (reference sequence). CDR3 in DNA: TGCAGTGCTAGGAACGGGCGCCCCCCAGAGACCCAGTACTTC. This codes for CSARNGRPPETQYF.

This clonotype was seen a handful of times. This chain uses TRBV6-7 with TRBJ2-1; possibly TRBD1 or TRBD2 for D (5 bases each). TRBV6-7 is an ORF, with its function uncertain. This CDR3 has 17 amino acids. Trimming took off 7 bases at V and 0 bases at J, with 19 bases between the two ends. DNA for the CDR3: TGTGCCAGCATTAAAGCGGAGCCGGGACGCTCCTACAATGAGCAGTTCTTC. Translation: CASIKAEPGRSYNEQFF.

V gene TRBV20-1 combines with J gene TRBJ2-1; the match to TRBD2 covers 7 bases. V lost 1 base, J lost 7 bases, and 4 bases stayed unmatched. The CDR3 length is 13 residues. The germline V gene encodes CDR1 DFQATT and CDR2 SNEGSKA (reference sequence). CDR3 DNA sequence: TGCAGTGCTAGAGCCAGCGGGACTAATGAGCAGTTCTTC. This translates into CSARASGTNEQFF.

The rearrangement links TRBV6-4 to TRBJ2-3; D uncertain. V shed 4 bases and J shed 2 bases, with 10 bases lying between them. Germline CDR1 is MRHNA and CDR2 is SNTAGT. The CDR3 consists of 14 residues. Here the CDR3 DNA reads TGTGCCAGCAGTGCCGCACCCGACACAGATACGCAGTATTTT. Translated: CASSAAPDTDTQYF.

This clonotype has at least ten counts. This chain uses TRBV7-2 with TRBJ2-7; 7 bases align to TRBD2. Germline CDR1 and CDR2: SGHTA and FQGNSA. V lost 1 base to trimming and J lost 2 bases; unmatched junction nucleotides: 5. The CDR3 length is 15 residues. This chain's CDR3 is CASSLDASGAYEQYF. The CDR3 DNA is TGTGCCAGCAGCTTAGACGCTAGCGGAGCCTACGAGCAGTACTTC. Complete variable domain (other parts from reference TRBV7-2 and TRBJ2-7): GAGVSQSPSNKVTEKGKDVELRCDPISGHTALYWYRQSLGQGLEFLIYFQGNSAPDKSGLPSDRFSAERTGGSVSTLTIQRTQQEDSAVYLCASSLDASGAYEQYFGPGTRLTVT.

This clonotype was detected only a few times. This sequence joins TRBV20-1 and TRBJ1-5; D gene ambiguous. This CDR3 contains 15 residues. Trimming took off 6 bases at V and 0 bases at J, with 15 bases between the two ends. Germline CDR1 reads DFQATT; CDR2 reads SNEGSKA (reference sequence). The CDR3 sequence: CSATLRGDSNQPQHF. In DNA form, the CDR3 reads TGCAGTGCCACTTTACGGGGTGATAGCAATCAGCCCCAGCATTTT.

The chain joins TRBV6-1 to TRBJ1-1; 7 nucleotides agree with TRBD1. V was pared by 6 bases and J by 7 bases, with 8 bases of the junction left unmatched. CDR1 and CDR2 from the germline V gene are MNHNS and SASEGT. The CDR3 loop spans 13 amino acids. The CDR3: CASSERHRGEAFF. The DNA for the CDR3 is TGTGCCAGCAGCGAGAGACACAGGGGTGAAGCTTTCTTT.